This is a list of T cell receptor beta chains from one sample in a study of T cell responses to AZD1222 COVID-19 vaccine. Sequenced by immunoSEQ multiplex PCR; TCRdb stores in-frame clones only, minus some. Here the sample spans about 140,000 clones, about 90% being singletons. The sequencing used peripheral blood, collected 28 days after the second dose of the MenACWY control vaccine. All receptors derive from an adult who received the MenACWY meningococcal vaccine as a control. CDR3s include the opening cysteine and the closing phenylalanine or tryptophan. The D gene is left open where the match is weak. The size of a clone is reported for some rows only, either as once, few or many, or as a class for expanded clones.

J gene: TRBJ2-4
D gene: TRBD2
clone size: NA
V gene: TRBV6-5
CDR3 protein: CASGGDGGIQYF
CDR3 DNA: TGTGCCAGCGGGGGGGATGGGGGCATTCAGTACTTC

J gene: TRBJ2-5
D gene: TRBD1
clone size: NA
V gene: TRBV5-1
CDR3 protein: CASSTWTGSMEETQYF
CDR3 DNA: TGCGCCAGCAGCACCTGGACAGGGAGTATGGAAGAGACCCAGTACTTC

J gene: TRBJ1-2
D gene: NA
clone size: NA
V gene: TRBV30
CDR3 protein: CAWSDDSHYGYTF
CDR3 DNA: TGTGCCTGGAGCGATGACAGTCACTATGGCTACACCTTC

J gene: TRBJ1-4
D gene: NA
clone size: NA
V gene: TRBV7-8
CDR3 protein: CASSPRTHDFEKLFF
CDR3 DNA: TGTGCCAGCAGCCCCAGGACTCACGATTTTGAAAAACTGTTTTTT

J gene: TRBJ2-5
D gene: TRBD1
clone size: NA
V gene: TRBV5-1
CDR3 protein: CASSRGQAGETQYF
CDR3 DNA: TGCGCCAGCAGCCGGGGACAGGCGGGGGAGACCCAGTACTTC

J gene: TRBJ1-6
D gene: TRBD1
clone size: once
V gene: TRBV4-3
CDR3 protein: CASSQESAGGAVSPLHF
CDR3 DNA: TGCGCCAGCAGCCAAGAGAGCGCAGGGGGTGCAGTTTCACCCCTCCACTTT

J gene: TRBJ2-1
D gene: NA
clone size: NA
V gene: TRBV5-1
CDR3 protein: CASNSGFVHEQFF
CDR3 DNA: TGCGCCAGCAACAGCGGCTTCGTGCATGAGCAGTTCTTC

J gene: TRBJ2-7
D gene: NA
clone size: NA
V gene: TRBV5-4
CDR3 protein: CASSPRGGQGRFEQYF
CDR3 DNA: TGTGCCAGCAGCCCGCGGGGGGGACAGGGACGGTTCGAGCAGTACTTC

J gene: TRBJ1-4
D gene: NA
clone size: NA
V gene: TRBV28
CDR3 protein: CASKVQGTTNEKLFF
CDR3 DNA: TGTGCTAGTAAGGTGCAGGGCACAACTAATGAAAAACTGTTTTTT

J gene: TRBJ2-3
D gene: TRBD1
clone size: few
V gene: TRBV18
CDR3 protein: CASRNRGLNTDTQYF
CDR3 DNA: TGTGCCAGCAGGAACAGGGGGCTTAACACAGATACGCAGTATTTT

J gene: TRBJ1-5
D gene: NA
clone size: NA
V gene: TRBV19
CDR3 protein: CASSIERGGPNQPQHF
CDR3 DNA: TGTGCCAGTAGTATCGAGAGGGGGGGTCCTAATCAGCCCCAGCATTTT

J gene: TRBJ1-1
D gene: NA
clone size: NA
V gene: TRBV28
CDR3 protein: CASSSPGGGTEAFF
CDR3 DNA: TGTGCCAGCAGTTCACCGGGGGGGGGCACTGAAGCTTTCTTT

J gene: TRBJ2-2
D gene: NA
clone size: NA
V gene: TRBV7-9
CDR3 protein: CASSPDSSNTGELFF
CDR3 DNA: TGTGCCAGCAGCCCCGACAGCTCGAACACCGGGGAGCTGTTTTTT

J gene: TRBJ1-2
D gene: NA
clone size: NA
V gene: TRBV20-1
CDR3 protein: CSVREGYTF
CDR3 DNA: TGCAGTGTGAGGGAGGGCTACACCTTC

J gene: TRBJ2-7
D gene: NA
clone size: NA
V gene: TRBV30
CDR3 protein: CAWSYQPVGLNSYEQYF
CDR3 DNA: TGTGCCTGGAGTTATCAACCCGTGGGCCTTAATTCCTACGAGCAGTACTTC

J gene: TRBJ2-7
D gene: NA
clone size: NA
V gene: TRBV7-9
CDR3 protein: CASSATYEQYF
CDR3 DNA: TGTGCCAGCAGCGCAACCTACGAGCAGTACTTC

J gene: TRBJ1-5
D gene: NA
clone size: NA
V gene: TRBV6-1
CDR3 protein: CASSDPQFYQPQHF
CDR3 DNA: TGTGCCAGCAGTGACCCGCAGTTTTATCAGCCCCAGCATTTT

J gene: TRBJ2-6
D gene: NA
clone size: NA
V gene: TRBV29-1
CDR3 protein: CSVGVGISGANVLTF
CDR3 DNA: TGCAGCGTTGGGGTAGGGATCTCTGGGGCCAACGTCCTGACTTTC

J gene: TRBJ2-5
D gene: TRBD2
clone size: once
V gene: TRBV7-9
CDR3 protein: CASSLARGSGGTQETQYF
CDR3 DNA: TGTGCCAGCAGCTTAGCGCGAGGTAGCGGGGGGACACAAGAGACCCAGTACTTC

J gene: TRBJ2-5
D gene: NA
clone size: NA
V gene: TRBV29-1
CDR3 protein: CSVEVAHGQGRTQYF
CDR3 DNA: TGCAGCGTTGAAGTGGCTCATGGCCAGGGACGGACCCAGTACTTC

J gene: TRBJ1-4
D gene: NA
clone size: NA
V gene: TRBV10-3
CDR3 protein: CAISDGDLNEKLFF
CDR3 DNA: TGTGCCATCAGTGACGGGGACCTTAATGAAAAACTGTTTTTT

J gene: TRBJ1-6
D gene: NA
clone size: NA
V gene: TRBV18
CDR3 protein: CASSPLGISYNSPLHF
CDR3 DNA: TGTGCCAGCTCACCTCTGGGTATCTCCTATAATTCACCCCTCCACTTT

J gene: TRBJ2-5
D gene: TRBD2
clone size: NA
V gene: TRBV7-9
CDR3 protein: CASSARLAGVVETQYF
CDR3 DNA: TGTGCCAGCAGCGCCCGACTAGCGGGAGTTGTAGAGACCCAGTACTTC

J gene: TRBJ2-1
D gene: NA
clone size: NA
V gene: TRBV6-1
CDR3 protein: CASSDLNAQFF
CDR3 DNA: TGTGCCAGCAGTGACCTCAATGCCCAGTTCTTC

J gene: TRBJ2-7
D gene: TRBD2
clone size: NA
V gene: TRBV7-3
CDR3 protein: CASSPSGRDEQYF
CDR3 DNA: TGTGCCAGCAGCCCCTCAGGGAGGGACGAGCAGTACTTC

J gene: TRBJ1-1
D gene: NA
clone size: NA
V gene: TRBV3-1/TRBV3-2
CDR3 protein: CASSQGGGRTEAFF
CDR3 DNA: TGTGCCAGCAGCCAAGGGGGCGGTAGGACTGAAGCTTTCTTT